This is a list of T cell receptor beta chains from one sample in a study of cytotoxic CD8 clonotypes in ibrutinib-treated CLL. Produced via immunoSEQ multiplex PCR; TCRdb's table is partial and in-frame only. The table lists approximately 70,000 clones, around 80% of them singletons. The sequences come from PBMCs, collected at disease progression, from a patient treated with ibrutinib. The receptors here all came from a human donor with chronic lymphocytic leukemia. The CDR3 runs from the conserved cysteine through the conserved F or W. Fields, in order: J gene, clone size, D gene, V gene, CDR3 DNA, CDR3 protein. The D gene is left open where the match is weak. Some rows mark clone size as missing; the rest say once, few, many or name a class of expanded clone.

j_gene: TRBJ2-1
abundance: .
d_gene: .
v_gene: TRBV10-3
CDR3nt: TGTGCCATCAGCACTGACACCTACAATGAGCAGTTCTTC
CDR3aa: CAISTDTYNEQFF

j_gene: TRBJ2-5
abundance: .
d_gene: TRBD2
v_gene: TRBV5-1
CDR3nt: TGCGCCAGCAGCTTGGGGCGGGGGGGCCAAGAGACCCAGTACTTC
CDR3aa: CASSLGRGGQETQYF

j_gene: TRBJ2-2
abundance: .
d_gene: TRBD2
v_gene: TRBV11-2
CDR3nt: TGTGCCAGCAGCTTCGGGGGGGCCGGGGAGCTGTTTTTT
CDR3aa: CASSFGGAGELFF

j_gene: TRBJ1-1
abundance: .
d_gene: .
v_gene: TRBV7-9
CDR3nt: TGTGCCAGCAGCTTTTTCCCACCTAACACTGAAGCTTTCTTT
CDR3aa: CASSFFPPNTEAFF

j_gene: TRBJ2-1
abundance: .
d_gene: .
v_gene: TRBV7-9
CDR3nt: TGTGCCAGCAGCTTTAGTACCCTCGAGCAGTTCTTC
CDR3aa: CASSFSTLEQFF

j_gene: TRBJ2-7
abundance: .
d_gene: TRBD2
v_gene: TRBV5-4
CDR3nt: TGTGCCAGCAGCCCTGGACTAGCGAGTGCCTACGAGCAGTACTTC
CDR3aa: CASSPGLASAYEQYF

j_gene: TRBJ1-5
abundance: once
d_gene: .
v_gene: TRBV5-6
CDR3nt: TGTGCCAGCAGCACAGGCAGGGGTTATAGCAATCAGCCCCAGCATTTT
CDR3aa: CASSTGRGYSNQPQHF

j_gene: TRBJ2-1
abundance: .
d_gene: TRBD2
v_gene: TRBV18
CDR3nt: TGTGCCAGCTCACCGGCAGGCGGGAGTTCTAAGAATGAGCAGTTCTTC
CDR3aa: CASSPAGGSSKNEQFF

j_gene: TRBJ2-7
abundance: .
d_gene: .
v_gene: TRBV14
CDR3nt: TGTGCCAGCAGCCAAGGGCGTTTGAATGAGCAGTACTTC
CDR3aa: CASSQGRLNEQYF

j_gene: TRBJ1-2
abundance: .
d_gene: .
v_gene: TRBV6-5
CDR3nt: TGTGCCAGCAGTTACTCGACTAACTATGGCTACACCTTC
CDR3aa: CASSYSTNYGYTF

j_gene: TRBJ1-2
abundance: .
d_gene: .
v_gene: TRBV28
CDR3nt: TGTGCCAGCGGTCAGGGCTCCTATGGCTACACCTTC
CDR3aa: CASGQGSYGYTF

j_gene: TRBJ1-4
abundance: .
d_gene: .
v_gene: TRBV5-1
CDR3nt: TGCGCCAGCAGCTTATTACAGGGTAGTAATGAAAAACTGTTTTTT
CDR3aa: CASSLLQGSNEKLFF

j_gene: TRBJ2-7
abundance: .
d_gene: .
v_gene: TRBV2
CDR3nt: TGTGCCAGCAGTGAAGGGTCGGGGAACTACGAGCAGTACTTC
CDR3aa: CASSEGSGNYEQYF

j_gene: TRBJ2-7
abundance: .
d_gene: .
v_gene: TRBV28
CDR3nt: TGTGCCAGCAGACTTGGTGGGTCCTACGAGCAGTACTTC
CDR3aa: CASRLGGSYEQYF

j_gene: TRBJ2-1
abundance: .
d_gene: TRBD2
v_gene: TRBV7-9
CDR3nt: TGTGCCAGCTTTAGGCGTCGAACGGGAGGCTCCTACAATGAGCAGTTCTTC
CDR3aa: CASFRRRTGGSYNEQFF

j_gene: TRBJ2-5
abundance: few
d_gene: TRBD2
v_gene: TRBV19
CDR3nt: TGTGCCAGTAGTACCTTCGGACTAGCGGGAGTAGAGACCCAGTACTTC
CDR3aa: CASSTFGLAGVETQYF

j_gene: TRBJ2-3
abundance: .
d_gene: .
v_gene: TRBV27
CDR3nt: TGTGCCAGCAGTACCTTCTGGGCATTCAGCACAGATACGCAGTATTTT
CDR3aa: CASSTFWAFSTDTQYF

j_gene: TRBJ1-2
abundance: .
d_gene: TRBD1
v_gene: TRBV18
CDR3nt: TGTGCCAGCTCACCTCAACCGGACAGGGGCTATGGCTACACCTTC
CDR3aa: CASSPQPDRGYGYTF

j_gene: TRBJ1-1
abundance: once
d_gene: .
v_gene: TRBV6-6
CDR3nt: TGTGCCAGCAGTTATTCTGGGGGCACTGAAGCTTTCTTT
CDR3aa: CASSYSGGTEAFF

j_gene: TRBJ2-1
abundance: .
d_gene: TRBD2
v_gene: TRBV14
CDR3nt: TGTGCCAGCAGCCAAGATCTTAAGCGGGGGGGAAATGAGCAGTTCTTC
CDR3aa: CASSQDLKRGGNEQFF

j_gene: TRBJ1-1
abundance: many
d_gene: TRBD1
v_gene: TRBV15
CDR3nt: TGTGCCACCAGCAGAGATTTCTCAGGGGGCTCTGAAGCTTTCTTT
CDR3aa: CATSRDFSGGSEAFF

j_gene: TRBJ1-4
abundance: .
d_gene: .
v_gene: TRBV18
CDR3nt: TGTGCCAGCTCTCGAGGGTTGACTAATGAAAAACTGTTTTTT
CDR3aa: CASSRGLTNEKLFF

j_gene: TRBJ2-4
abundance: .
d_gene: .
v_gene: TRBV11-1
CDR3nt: TGTGCCAGCAGCCTCGACACGACCCTAGCCAAAAACATTCAGTACTTC
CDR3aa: CASSLDTTLAKNIQYF

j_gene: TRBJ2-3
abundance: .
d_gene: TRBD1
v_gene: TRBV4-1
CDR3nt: TGCGCCAGCAGCCAGAGCTACAGGGGGCTGACAGATACGCAGTATTTT
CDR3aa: CASSQSYRGLTDTQYF

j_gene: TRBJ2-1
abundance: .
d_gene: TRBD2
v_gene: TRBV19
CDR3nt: TGTGCCAGTAGTATTTTCTTCGGCCTAGCGGGATACAATGAGCAGTTCTTC
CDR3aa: CASSIFFGLAGYNEQFF

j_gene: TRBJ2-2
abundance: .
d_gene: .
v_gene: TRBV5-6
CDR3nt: TGTGCCAGCAGCTTGTCCGGGGAGCTGTTTTTT
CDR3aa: CASSLSGELFF

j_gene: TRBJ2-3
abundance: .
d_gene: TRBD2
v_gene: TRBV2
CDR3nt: TGTGCCAGCAGTGGACTAGCCGGCAGGGATACGCAGTATTTT
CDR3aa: CASSGLAGRDTQYF

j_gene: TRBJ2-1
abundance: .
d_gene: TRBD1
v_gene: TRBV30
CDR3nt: TGTGCCTGGAGCCGCCAACAGGGGGCGTTGCGCAATGAGCAGTTCTTC
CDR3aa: CAWSRQQGALRNEQFF

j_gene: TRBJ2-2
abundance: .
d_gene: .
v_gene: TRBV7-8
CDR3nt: TGTGCCAGCAGCCGACAGCCCCGGGCCCAGGCCGGGGAGCTGTTTTTT
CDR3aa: CASSRQPRAQAGELFF

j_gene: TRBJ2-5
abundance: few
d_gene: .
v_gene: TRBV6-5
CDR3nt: TGTGCCAGCTGCTCGGGGGGCAAGGAGACCCAGTACTTC
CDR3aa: CASCSGGKETQYF

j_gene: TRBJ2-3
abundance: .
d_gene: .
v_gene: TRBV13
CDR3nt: TGTGCCAGCAGTCACAGGTGGGGCACAGATACGCAGTATTTT
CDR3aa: CASSHRWGTDTQYF

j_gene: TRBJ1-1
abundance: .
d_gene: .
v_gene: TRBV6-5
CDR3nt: TGTGCCAGCAGTTATGTCGCGGTTTTGGGTGAAGCTTTCTTT
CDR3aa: CASSYVAVLGEAFF

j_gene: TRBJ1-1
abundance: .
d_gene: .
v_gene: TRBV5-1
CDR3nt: TGCGCCAGCAGCCCGAGAGGAGGGGAGAACACTGAAGCTTTCTTT
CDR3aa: CASSPRGGENTEAFF

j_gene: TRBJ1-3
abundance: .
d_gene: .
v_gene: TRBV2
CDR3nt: TGTGCCAGCAGTGACGGCGGGTTTGGGTCCGGAAACACCATATATTTT
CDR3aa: CASSDGGFGSGNTIYF

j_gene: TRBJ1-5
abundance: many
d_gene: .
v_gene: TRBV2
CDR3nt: TGTGCCAGCAGTGAAAATCAAGGAAGTCAGCCCCAGCATTTT
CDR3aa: CASSENQGSQPQHF

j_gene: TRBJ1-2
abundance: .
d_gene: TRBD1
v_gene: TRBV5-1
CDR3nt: TGCGCCAGCAGAAGGGACAGGGAATGGTATGGCTACACCTTC
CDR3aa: CASRRDREWYGYTF

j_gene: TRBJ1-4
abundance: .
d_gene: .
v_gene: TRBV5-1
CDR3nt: TGCGCCAGCACCCCGGGTGGGGGGACTAATGAAAAACTGTTTTTT
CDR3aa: CASTPGGGTNEKLFF

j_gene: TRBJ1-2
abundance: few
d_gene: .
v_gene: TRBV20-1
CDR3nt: TGCAGTGCCCGCATTTGGGGAGGCTACACCTTC
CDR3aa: CSARIWGGYTF

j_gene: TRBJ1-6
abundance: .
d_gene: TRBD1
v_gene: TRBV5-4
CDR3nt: TGTGCCAGCAGGGACAGGGCCAATTCACCCCTCCACTTT
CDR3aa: CASRDRANSPLHF

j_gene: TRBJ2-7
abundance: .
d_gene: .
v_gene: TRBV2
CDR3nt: TGTGCCAGCAGTCCCAGCTCCTACGAGCAGTACTTC
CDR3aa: CASSPSSYEQYF

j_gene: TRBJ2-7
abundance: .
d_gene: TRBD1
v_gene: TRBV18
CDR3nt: TGTGCCAGCTCACAGACAGGGGGCGCGGCTGGGCAGTACTTC
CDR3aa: CASSQTGGAAGQYF

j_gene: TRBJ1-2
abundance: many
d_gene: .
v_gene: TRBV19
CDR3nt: TGTGCCAGTAGTGGTCGGACAGATGGCTACACCTTC
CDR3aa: CASSGRTDGYTF

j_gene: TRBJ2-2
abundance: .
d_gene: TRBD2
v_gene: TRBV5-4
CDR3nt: TGTGCCAGCAGCTTTAGGGGCGGGGGTAGGACCGGGGAGCTGTTTTTT
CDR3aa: CASSFRGGGRTGELFF

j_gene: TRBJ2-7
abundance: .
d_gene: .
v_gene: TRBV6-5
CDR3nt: TGTGCCAGCAGTTACTCTGGAGGGAAGGCGCAGTACTTC
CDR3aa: CASSYSGGKAQYF

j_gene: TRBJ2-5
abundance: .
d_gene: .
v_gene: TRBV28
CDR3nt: TGTGCCAGCAGGCATCGCGGTCACCAAGAGACCCAGTACTTC
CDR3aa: CASRHRGHQETQYF